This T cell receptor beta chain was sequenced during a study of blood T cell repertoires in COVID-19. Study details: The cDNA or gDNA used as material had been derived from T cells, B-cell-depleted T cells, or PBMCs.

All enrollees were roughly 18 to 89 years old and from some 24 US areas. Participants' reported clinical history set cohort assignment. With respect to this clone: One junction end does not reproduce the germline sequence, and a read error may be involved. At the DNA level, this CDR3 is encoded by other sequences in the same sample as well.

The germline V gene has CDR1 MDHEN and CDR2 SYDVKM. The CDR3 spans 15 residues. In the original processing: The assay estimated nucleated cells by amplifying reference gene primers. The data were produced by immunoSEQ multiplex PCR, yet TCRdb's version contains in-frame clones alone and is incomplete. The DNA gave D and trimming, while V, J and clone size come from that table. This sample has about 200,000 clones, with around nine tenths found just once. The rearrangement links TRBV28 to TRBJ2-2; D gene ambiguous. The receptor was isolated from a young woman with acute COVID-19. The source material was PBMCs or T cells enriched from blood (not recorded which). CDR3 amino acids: CASSLSGFGTGELFF. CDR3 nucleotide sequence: TGTGCCAGCAGTTTATCCGGGTTCGGCACCGGAGAGCTGTTTTTT. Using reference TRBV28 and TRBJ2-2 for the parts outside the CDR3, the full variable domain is DVKVTQSSRYLVKRTGEKVFLECVQDMDHENMFWYRQDPGLGLRLIYFSYDVKMKEKGDIPEGYSVSREKKERFSLILESASTNQTSMYLCASSLSGFGTGELFFGEGSRLTVL.